What follows are 18 T cell receptor beta chains derived from one specimen sequenced in a study of blood T cells in healthy people across ages. Through a sample-barcoded 5' primer and a J-beta primer mix, a second PCR was run for roughly 6 to 11 cycles. TCRdb used MiXCR to reprocess the 5' RACE reads, holding one entry per CDR3 protein. Here the sample spans 450,000 to 700,000 distinct CDR3 sequences, about 26% being singletons. What was sequenced was blood. All receptors come from an older woman in good health.

V usage is TRBV11-3 and J usage is TRBJ2-1, with 10 positions matching TRBD1. The length of the CDR3 is 13 residues. With 1 base clipped from V and 9 bases from J, the junction kept 0 bases outside the gene matches. Germline loops: CDR1 SGHNT, CDR2 YENEEA. The CDR3 loop is CASSLGTGGEQFF. CDR3 nucleotides: TGTGCCAGCAGCTTAGGGACAGGGGGTGAGCAGTTCTTC.

This chain joins TRBV25-1 and TRBJ2-7; D perhaps matches TRBD1 (9 bases). The DNA end is more similar to TRBJ2-5, so the J call may be wrong. The CDR3 sequence is 14 residues long. Germline CDR1 and CDR2: MGHDK and SYGVNS. The CDR3 DNA sequence: TGTGCCAGCAGTCGGGAGGGACAGGGAGAGACCCAGTACTTC. Its translation: CASSREGQGETQYF.

A few counts support this clonotype. This chain uses TRBV20-1 with TRBJ2-7, with D tentatively TRBD1 (6 bases). Germline CDR1 and CDR2: DFQATT and SNEGSKA (reference sequence). The V end lost 1 base, the J end lost 9 bases, and 19 bases lay between the germline ends. There are 14 residues in the CDR3. The CDR3 here is CSARGDDRSPGQYF. The CDR3 nucleotides are TGCAGTGCTAGAGGGGATGACAGGTCCCCCGGGCAGTACTTC.

The chain couples TRBV10-3 to TRBJ1-3, with TRBD1 identical over 10 bases. The CDR3 totals 14 residues. Germline loops: CDR1 ENHRY, CDR2 SYGVKD. V lost 7 bases and J lost 4; bases outside the gene matches: 4. Here the CDR3 reads CAIKTGGSGNTIYF. For the CDR3, the DNA is TGTGCCATCAAGACAGGGGGCTCAGGAAACACCATATATTTT.

This clonotype was counted between two and nine times. V is TRBV5-1 and J is TRBJ2-1; no reliable D call. The CDR3 covers 15 residues. V dropped 3 bases and J dropped 1 base, with 11 bases sitting between them. CDR1 SGHRS and CDR2 YFSETQ come from the germline V gene. The CDR3 DNA sequence: TGCGCCAGCAGCTCCTTAGGTTATTCCTACAATGAGCAGTTCTTC. It codes for CASSSLGYSYNEQFF.

Only a few counts were recorded for this clonotype. The chain combines TRBV9 with TRBJ2-1; unclear D gene. Germline assignment: CDR1 SGDLS and CDR2 YYNGEE. The CDR3 is 14 residues long. Trimming left V 1 base short and J 10 bases short, with 15 bases between. CDR3 residues: CASSVNPLGLEQFF. CDR3 DNA: TGTGCCAGCAGCGTAAACCCCCTAGGCCTGGAGCAGTTCTTC.

V gene TRBV10-3 combines with J gene TRBJ1-2, with 8 bases fitting TRBD1. The V gene's germline CDR1 is ENHRY and CDR2 SYGVKD. V shed 5 bases and J 6 bases; nucleotides not matched to a gene: 17. There are 17 residues in the CDR3. The CDR3 region is CAISPTDRGPYADGYTF. CDR3 nucleotide sequence: TGTGCCATCAGTCCTACAGACAGGGGACCATACGCGGATGGCTACACCTTC.

This clonotype was picked up a small number of times. The J gene is TRBJ1-3, the V gene TRBV29-1, with D perhaps matching TRBD1 (5 bases). The CDR3 runs 14 residues. The ends were cut back, 7 bases at V and 2 bases at J, with 15 bases in the middle. Per the germline V gene, CDR1 is SQVTM and CDR2 is ANQGSEA. Written as DNA, the CDR3 is TGCAGCGCACAGGCCACGGTGACTGGAAACACCATATATTTT. Its protein is CSAQATVTGNTIYF.

The chain links TRBV7-2 to TRBJ2-5; D might be TRBD1 or TRBD2, each matching 6 bases. CDR3 length equals 16 residues. Germline values: CDR1 SGHTA, CDR2 FQGNSA. Between the trimmed V and J ends, which lost 1 base and 5 bases, there was a span of 17 bases. The CDR3 here is CASSLVLVPGAETQYF. CDR3 sequence (DNA): TGTGCCAGCAGCTTAGTTCTAGTCCCGGGGGCCGAGACCCAGTACTTC. Combining the CDR3 with reference TRBV7-2 and TRBJ2-5 gives the whole variable domain GAGVSQSPSNKVTEKGKDVELRCDPISGHTALYWYRQSLGQGLEFLIYFQGNSAPDKSGLPSDRFSAERTGGSVSTLTIQRTQQEDSAVYLCASSLVLVPGAETQYFGPGTRLLVL.

The chain has TRBV24-1 and TRBJ1-2, with D perhaps matching TRBD1 (5 bases). The CDR3 extends over 14 amino acids. Trimming cost V 5 bases and J 2 bases, with 11 bases left between them. Per the germline V gene, CDR1 is KGHDR and CDR2 is SFDVKD. The CDR3 protein is CATSAGTDNYGYTF. In DNA, the CDR3 is TGTGCCACCAGTGCGGGGACTGACAACTATGGCTACACCTTC.

This clonotype has only a few counts. J is TRBJ1-1 and V is TRBV20-1, with a tentative D call TRBD1 (5 bases). V gave up 0 bases and J gave up 3 bases, with 23 bases separating them. The CDR3 is 18 residues long. Per germline, CDR1 DFQATT and CDR2 SNEGSKA (reference sequence). DNA for the CDR3: TGCAGTGCTAGAGATGTTAGAGGGAGGAAGGGAGGGGACACTGAAGCTTTCTTT. Amino acids: CSARDVRGRKGGDTEAFF.

The chain couples TRBV20-1 to TRBJ2-1, with 7 bases aligning to TRBD2. The CDR3 has 15 residues. CDR1 DFQATT and CDR2 SNEGSKA come from the germline V gene (reference sequence). The trim removed 0 bases at V and 4 bases at J, leaving 6 bases unmatched. DNA of the CDR3: TGCAGTGCTAGAGAAAGAGGGACTAAGTACAATGAGCAGTTCTTC. This sequence encodes CSARERGTKYNEQFF.

This clonotype was seen only a few times. The chain combines TRBV29-1 with TRBJ1-1; D is uncertain. There are 12 residues in the CDR3. Germline V gene sequence: CDR1 SQVTM, CDR2 ANQGSEA. The CDR3 sequence: CSTAFMNTEAFF. CDR3 DNA sequence: TGCAGTACGGCATTCATGAACACTGAAGCTTTCTTT.

The V call is TRBV6-5, the J call TRBJ2-5, with D possibly matching TRBD1 (6 bases). This CDR3 region has 15 residues. Germline assignment: CDR1 MNHEY and CDR2 SVGAGI. V was trimmed by 7 bases and J by 2 bases, leaving 17 bases between them. The CDR3 spells CASKISGTLQETQYF. The CDR3 nucleotides are TGTGCCAGCAAGATCTCCGGGACACTTCAAGAGACCCAGTACTTC.

J is TRBJ2-3 and V is TRBV10-3; no reliable D call. Germline V CDR1 and CDR2: ENHRY, SYGVKD. This CDR3 has 14 residues. The germline V and J ends were trimmed by 6 bases and 3 bases, with 13 bases remaining between them. The chain's CDR3 is CAIRLEYPTDTQYF. DNA of the CDR3: TGTGCCATCAGATTAGAATACCCTACAGATACGCAGTATTTT.

The DNA for the CDR3 is TGTGCCAGCAGCTTAGACAGATCACGATCTAACTATGGCTACACCTTC. This translates into CASSLDRSRSNYGYTF. J is TRBJ1-2 and V is TRBV7-2, with D unclear. The CDR3 is 16 residues long. Deletions cut 1 base from V and 0 bases from J, with 12 bases between. Germline CDR1 SGHTA, CDR2 FQGNSA.

Turning to this clonotype: One junction end disagrees with the germline gene, perhaps due to a read error. The chain carries TRBV20-1 and TRBJ2-5; 12 bases are a match to TRBD2. Germline values: CDR1 DFQATT, CDR2 SNEGSKA (reference sequence). The CDR3 has 14 residues. The CDR3 sequence: CSASGGALGETQYF. The DNA of the CDR3 is TGCAGCGCTAGCGGGGGGGCACTTGGGGAGACCCAGTACTTC.

Concerning this clonotype: Being one base from a much bigger clone, this may be a read error. The chain couples TRBV7-3 to TRBJ2-1; 9 bases fit TRBD2. CDR1 is SGHTA and CDR2 is FQGTGA in the germline V gene. CDR3 length: 14 residues. The CDR3 here is CANSLTSGYNEQFF. CDR3 DNA: TGTGCCAACAGCTTGACTAGCGGATACAATGAGCAGTTCTTC.